A selection of T cell receptor beta chains follows, all from one sample in a study of T cells in Graves' hyperthyroidism and ophthalmopathy. Using its own MiXCR run on the multiplex PCR reads, TCRdb lists one record per CDR3 protein. The sample has approximately 300,000 distinct CDR3 sequences, roughly 19% seen once. Sequencing was performed on blood. All receptors derive from a man in his fifties with Graves' ophthalmopathy. Each CDR3 is given with its conserved first and last residue. D genes are given only for firm matches.

d_call,v_call,j_call,cdr3_aa
TRBD1,TRBV6-2/TRBV6-3,TRBJ2-2,CASSYIRGQTGELFF
.,TRBV4-1,TRBJ2-1,CASSHPPRDNEQFF
.,TRBV28,TRBJ1-6,CASSLVSINSPLHF
.,TRBV29-1,TRBJ1-1,CSVEWDTRDFMNTEAFF
.,TRBV28,TRBJ2-6,CASNPWGTRTNVLTF
TRBD2,TRBV28,TRBJ2-1,CASRPVDAGDPNEQFF
.,TRBV6-5,TRBJ2-5,CASSYEIGGTQYF
TRBD1,TRBV5-1,TRBJ1-1,CASSLAYSNRGWDTEAFF
.,TRBV5-1,TRBJ2-2,CASSVGQGGTGELFF
.,TRBV27,TRBJ2-7,CASTPRDGAYEQYF
.,TRBV20-1,TRBJ1-2,CSARASRGRGGYTF
TRBD1,TRBV7-9,TRBJ1-1,CASSLEDRGNTEAFF
TRBD1,TRBV20-1,TRBJ2-7,CSARQGVYEQYF
.,TRBV6-5,TRBJ2-5,CASSYTPWGRVGETQYF
TRBD1,TRBV20-1,TRBJ2-2,CSARPGQGAVTGELFF
.,TRBV28,TRBJ2-7,CASSLGGDSYEQYF
.,TRBV2,TRBJ1-5,CASSVAGVQPQHF
TRBD2,TRBV25-1,TRBJ2-1,CASSNSPGTSGGNEQFF
.,TRBV7-9,TRBJ2-2,CASSPDGRRGELFF
.,TRBV6-5,TRBJ2-1,CASSYSRDYNEQFF
.,TRBV6-2/TRBV6-3,TRBJ2-1,CASSYSQSSYNEQFF
.,TRBV29-1,TRBJ2-1,CSVEGGKTGLRDEQFF
TRBD2,TRBV6-6,TRBJ2-7,CASSYSGTSGRVEQYF
TRBD1,TRBV7-9,TRBJ2-5,CASSISGGTGKETQYF
.,TRBV5-1,TRBJ2-3,CASSPTALGDTQYF
.,TRBV2,TRBJ2-1,CASRDPRDEQFF
TRBD1,TRBV2,TRBJ2-5,CASRQHGQGETQYF
TRBD2,TRBV2,TRBJ2-3,CASDSRESTDTQYF
.,TRBV27,TRBJ2-1,CASSSTGRRVTYNEQFF
.,TRBV3-1,TRBJ2-3,CASSQGDTQYF
.,TRBV28,TRBJ1-2,CASSAFRDGDYGYTF
TRBD1,TRBV5-5,TRBJ1-1,CASSLYFQGGNTEAFF
TRBD1,TRBV28,TRBJ2-1,CASSLPPGQGKYEQFF
TRBD2,TRBV20-1,TRBJ2-2,CSARNRLAGVPGELFF
.,TRBV11-2,TRBJ2-1,CASSHPTSPNEQFF
TRBD1,TRBV20-1,TRBJ1-6,CSATRDRYNSPLHF
TRBD1,TRBV4-1,TRBJ1-2,CASSQGQGTANYGYTF